The 6 T cell receptor beta chains listed next were all sequenced from one sample in a study of blood T cell repertoires in COVID-19. Here immunoSEQ multiplex PCR was the method, and the copy in TCRdb shows in-frame clones only, minus some. The data show about 440,000 clones, nearly 90% seen once. Input material: PBMCs or T cells enriched from blood (not recorded which). All receptors come from a woman aged 18-30 years with acute COVID-19.

The rearrangement links TRBV10-1 to TRBJ2-3; tentatively, D is TRBD2 (5 bases). Germline V gene sequence: CDR1 WNHNN, CDR2 SYGVQD (reference sequence). The CDR3 runs to 17 residues. The V and J ends lost 6 bases and 3 bases respectively, with 22 bases between them. The CDR3 spells CASRRLQRTGKTDTQYF. The CDR3 DNA is TGCGCCAGCAGGCGTCTACAGCGCACGGGAAAAACAGATACGCAGTATTTT.

The rearrangement joins TRBV12-3 or TRBV12-4 to TRBJ2-7; weak D call: TRBD2 (5 bases). The CDR3 consists of 13 residues. V was shortened by 6 bases and J by 3 bases, with 12 bases between the two germline ends. This chain's CDR3 is CASSNGVHYEQYF. As DNA, the CDR3 is TGTGCCAGCAGCAACGGGGTACACTACGAGCAGTACTTC.

This chain joins TRBV2 and TRBJ2-3, with TRBD1 matching over 7 bases. CDR3 length: 16 amino acids. V lost 0 bases and J lost 2; bases outside the gene matches: 5. Germline V gene data show CDR1 as SNHLY and CDR2 as FYNNEI. CDR3 amino acids: CASSEALRGHTDTQYF. Written as DNA, the CDR3 is TGTGCCAGCAGTGAAGCGCTTAGGGGGCACACAGATACGCAGTATTTT.

The chain recombines TRBV9 with TRBJ1-1, with no clear D. Germline loops: CDR1 SGDLS, CDR2 YYNGEE. This CDR3 spans 15 amino acids. V was shortened by 0 bases and J by 0 bases, with 9 bases between the two germline ends. In DNA, the CDR3 is TGTGCCAGCAGCGTAGTAAGAGGAGTGAACACTGAAGCTTTCTTT. Its protein is CASSVVRGVNTEAFF.

The V call is TRBV5-8, the J call TRBJ1-4; 8 bases map to TRBD1. V gave up 4 bases and J gave up 0 bases; unmatched junction bases: 5. Germline V gene data show CDR1 as SGHTS and CDR2 as YDEGEE. The CDR3 loop spans 16 amino acids. The chain's CDR3 is CASSKEQGATNEKLFF. The DNA for the CDR3 is TGTGCCAGCAGCAAAGAACAGGGGGCAACTAATGAAAAACTGTTTTTT.

This clone has only a few counts. Other DNA sequences from this sample encode an identical CDR3 as well. The J gene is TRBJ1-2, the V gene TRBV18, with D tentatively TRBD1 (6 bases). V gave up 2 bases and J gave up 3 bases, with 10 bases separating them. Per germline, CDR1 KGHSH and CDR2 LQKENI. The CDR3 has 14 residues. The CDR3 here is CASSPAGVDYGYTF. CDR3 in DNA: TGTGCCAGCTCACCAGCAGGGGTGGACTATGGCTACACCTTC.